What follows are 11 T cell receptor beta chains derived from one specimen sequenced in a study of T cell responses to AZD1222 COVID-19 vaccine. Assay used: immunoSEQ multiplex PCR; TCRdb lists only in-frame clones, some missing. The sample holds more than 110,000 clones, approximately 90% seen once. The sample here was peripheral blood, taken on day 0 of AZD1222 vaccination. These receptors all stem from an adult in good health.

The CDR3 DNA sequence: TGTGCCAGCAGCTTTTCAGGTTACTATGGCTACACCTTC. Protein: CASSFSGYYGYTF. The chain has TRBV13 and TRBJ1-2; D gene uncertain. Trimming pared 3 bases from V and 3 bases from J, leaving 8 bases between. CDR1 PRHDT and CDR2 FYEKMQ come from the germline V gene (reference sequence). This CDR3 region has 13 residues.

The J gene is TRBJ1-2, the V gene TRBV5-1; D perhaps matches TRBD1 (5 bases). Germline loops: CDR1 SGHRS, CDR2 YFSETQ. CDR3 size: 13 residues. V was clipped by 0 bases and J by 2 bases, with 5 bases between them. Here the CDR3 reads CASSLEGNYGYTF. The CDR3, as DNA: TGCGCCAGCAGCTTGGAGGGGAACTATGGCTACACCTTC.

This clone was observed a handful of times. The rearrangement joins TRBV4-1 to TRBJ2-3; a possible D gene is TRBD2 (6 bases). CDR3 length: 17 amino acids. V dropped 4 bases and J dropped 5 bases, with 22 bases sitting between them. CDR1 MGHRA and CDR2 YSYEKL come from the germline V gene. CDR3 in DNA: TGCGCCAGCAGCCTTCTAGTGACGGCCCAAGCGGGAGATACGCAGTATTTT. Protein: CASSLLVTAQAGDTQYF.

J is TRBJ2-7 and V is TRBV14, with a tentative D call TRBD1 (6 bases). The CDR3 consists of 17 residues. The V end was cut by 1 base, the J end by 0 bases, with 16 bases between. CDR1 is SGHDN and CDR2 is FVKESK in the germline V gene. This CDR3 is CASSQGNRESISYEQYF. The CDR3 nucleotides are TGTGCCAGCAGCCAAGGGAACAGGGAATCTATCTCCTACGAGCAGTACTTC.

The V call is TRBV7-2, the J call TRBJ2-1; TRBD1 matches 8 bases. The germline V gene has CDR1 SGHTA and CDR2 FQGNSA. V lost 5 bases and J lost 4; bases outside the gene matches: 7. The CDR3 covers 15 residues. Here the CDR3 reads CASSPHRGWYNEQFF. The CDR3 region has the DNA TGTGCCAGCAGCCCCCACAGGGGGTGGTACAATGAGCAGTTCTTC.

This chain joins TRBV10-3 and TRBJ2-2; D unresolved. Trimming removed 5 bases at V and 4 bases at J, with 8 bases between. This CDR3 comprises 13 residues. CDR1 is ENHRY, CDR2 SYGVKD, per germline. The CDR3 is CAISPNPTGELFF. DNA for the CDR3: TGTGCCATCAGTCCGAATCCCACCGGGGAGCTGTTTTTT.

The J gene is TRBJ2-1, the V gene TRBV4-2, with 8 positions matching TRBD1. The CDR3 consists of 16 residues. Germline V gives CDR1 LGHNA, CDR2 YNFKEQ. Trimming cost V 0 bases and J 3 bases; bases outside gene matches: 4. DNA for the CDR3: TGTGCCAGCAGCCAAGATGAACAGGGGGGCTACAATGAGCAGTTCTTC. It codes for CASSQDEQGGYNEQFF.

V is TRBV4-2 and J is TRBJ2-3; 8 bases agree with TRBD2. The V segment lost 4 bases and the J segment 3 bases; nucleotides outside the gene matches: 12. CDR1 is LGHNA and CDR2 is YNFKEQ in the germline V gene. The CDR3 has 17 residues. This chain's CDR3 is CASSPDDKGLGTDTQYF. DNA of the CDR3: TGTGCCAGCAGCCCCGATGACAAGGGACTAGGAACAGATACGCAGTATTTT.

In its sample, this clone was seen once. J is TRBJ1-1 and V is TRBV28; D is ambiguous. Trimming stripped 2 bases from V and 1 base from J, with 5 bases between. The germline V gene has CDR1 MDHEN and CDR2 SYDVKM. The CDR3 is 13 amino acids. CDR3 region: CASSLPRNTEAFF. The CDR3 DNA reads TGTGCCAGCAGTTTACCCAGGAACACTGAAGCTTTCTTT.

J is TRBJ1-6 and V is TRBV2; TRBD1 matches at 7 bases. Germline CDR1 and CDR2: SNHLY and FYNNEI. There are 17 residues in the CDR3. J lost 0 bases, V lost 3 bases, and 5 bases had no gene match. CDR3 residues: CASSDPTGSSYNSPLHF. In DNA, the CDR3 is TGTGCCAGCAGTGACCCGACAGGGAGCTCCTATAATTCACCCCTCCACTTT.

This rearrangement joins TRBV27 to TRBJ2-7; D is possibly TRBD1 or TRBD2 (6 bases each). Per the germline V gene, CDR1 is MNHEY and CDR2 is SMNVEV (reference sequence). The CDR3 is 14 residues long. V was clipped by 2 bases and J by 4 bases, with 12 bases between them. In DNA form, the CDR3 reads TGTGCCAGCAGTTTACTCCGGGGGCTGTACGAGCAGTACTTC. This translates into CASSLLRGLYEQYF.